The present TCR beta chain was sequenced within a study of technical replicates of blood from a handful of donors. The method was immunoSEQ multiplex PCR; TCRdb's version includes in-frame clones alone and lacks a portion of them. The table includes tens of thousands of clones, 95% detected once. CDR1 SQVTM and CDR2 ANQGSEA come from the germline V gene. The CDR3 consists of 14 residues. V dropped 3 bases and J dropped 8 bases, with 19 bases sitting between them. The V call is TRBV29-1, the J call TRBJ1-2; perhaps TRBD1 as D (6 bases). The receptor's source is a human donor in good health. Sample: T cells isolated from PBMCs. CDR3 residues: CSVDQRGSGIGYTF. CDR3 coding DNA: TGCAGCGTTGACCAGAGGGGGTCAGGGATAGGCTACACCTTC.